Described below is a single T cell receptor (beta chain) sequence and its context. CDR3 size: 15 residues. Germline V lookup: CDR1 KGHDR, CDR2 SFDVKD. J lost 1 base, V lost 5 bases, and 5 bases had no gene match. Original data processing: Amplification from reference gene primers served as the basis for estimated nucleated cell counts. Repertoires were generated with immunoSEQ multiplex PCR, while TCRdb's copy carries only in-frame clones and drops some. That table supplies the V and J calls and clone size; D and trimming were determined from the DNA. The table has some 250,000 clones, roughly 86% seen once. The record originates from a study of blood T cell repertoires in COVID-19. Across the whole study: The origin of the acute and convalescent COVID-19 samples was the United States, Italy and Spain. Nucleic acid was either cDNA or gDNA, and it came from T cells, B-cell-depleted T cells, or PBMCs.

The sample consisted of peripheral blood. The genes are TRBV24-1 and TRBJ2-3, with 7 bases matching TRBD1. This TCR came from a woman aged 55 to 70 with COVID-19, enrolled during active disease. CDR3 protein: CATSAPGQGTDTQYF. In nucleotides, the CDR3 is TGTGCCACCAGTGCTCCAGGACAGGGCACAGATACGCAGTATTTT.